The T cell receptor (beta chain) described here comes from a study of T-cell memory formation after mild COVID-19. Study conclusions and caveats: Confirmation of SARS-CoV-2 specificity was lacking for second-wave clones peaking day 37. Among clones contracting day 15 to 85, CD4/CD8 was balanced, whereas later expanders leaned CD4+.

TCRalpha and TCRbeta libraries used 5'RACE with constant-segment primers and UMIs. Each CDR3 protein is one row after TCRdb ran MiXCR on the 5' RACE reads. The table shows hundreds of thousands of distinct CDR3 sequences, with 15% to 20% occurring only once. A remark on this clonotype: Its antigen is unknown.

The CDR3 is 15 amino acids. The V end was cut by 7 bases, the J end by 1 base, with 19 bases between. Germline CDR1 is SQVTM and CDR2 is ANQGSEA. The sample comprised PBMCs or a T cell subset sorted from them (not recorded which). V and J are TRBV29-1 and TRBJ1-1; possible D gene TRBD1, 5 bases. This clonotype was obtained from an adult woman who had mild COVID-19 (a few samples of this study predate the infection). Cell type and time point are not known. The CDR3 coding sequence is TGCAGCGACATGGGACCCCAGGAGGGGAACACTGAAGCTTTCTTT. It yields the protein CSDMGPQEGNTEAFF.